This TCR beta chain emerged from a study of T cells in Graves' hyperthyroidism and ophthalmopathy. For the study at large: Upon initial diagnosis and before any treatment, peripheral blood was collected. Study-wide results and caveats: Among thyroid clonotypes expanded above 0.001, most also appeared in blood. In the analysis, a 13 V-J model separated ophthalmopathy from stable hyperthyroidism.

This clonotype was picked up many times. Its antigen remains unidentified. Diagnosis relied on clinical symptoms, serum thyroxine and TRAb, thyroid ultrasound and orbital computed tomography. The TCR beta CDR3 regions underwent amplification using RNA transcripts as the source. The TCR CDR3 was amplified in a first-round RT-PCR using the HTBI primer set. In TCRdb, the multiplex PCR reads were re-called with MiXCR into one record per CDR3 protein. The repertoire holds 600,000 or so distinct CDR3 sequences, with about 14% as singletons. From germline, CDR1 is SGHTA and CDR2 FQGTGA. CDR3 size: 16 residues. V was cut by 5 bases and J by 3 bases, with 20 bases left in between.

The chain recombines TRBV7-3 with TRBJ2-7; unclear D gene. Sequenced: blood. This TCR came from a woman aged 18-29 years with Graves' ophthalmopathy. CDR3 coding DNA: TGTGCCAGCAGCGTCCAGTGCTACCGCGGTGTCTACGAGCAGTACTTC. Amino acids: CASSVQCYRGVYEQYF.